Below are 26 T cell receptor beta chains sequenced from a single sample in a study of blood T cell repertoires in COVID-19. The assay was immunoSEQ multiplex PCR, and TCRdb's table has in-frame clones only and misses some. Of approximately 230,000 clones in the sample, around four fifths are singletons; the top ten hold approximately 5.4%. Sequencing was done on a sample of peripheral blood. These receptors were obtained from a man older than 75 with acute or convalescent COVID-19.

This chain connects TRBV24-1 to TRBJ2-5; 14 bases are shared with TRBD2. The germline V gene has CDR1 KGHDR and CDR2 SFDVKD. V was pared by 9 bases and J by 12 bases, with 11 bases of the junction left unmatched. This CDR3 comprises 14 residues. The CDR3 DNA is TGTGCCACCGGACAGGGGACTAGCGGGGGAGCTGAGTACTTC. This codes for CATGQGTSGGAEYF.

This chain links TRBV5-1 with TRBJ1-2; 8 bases map to TRBD1. The CDR3 loop spans 15 amino acids. Trimming took 4 bases from V and 6 from J; bases not matched to a gene: 11. Germline CDR1 reads SGHRS; CDR2 reads YFSETQ. The CDR3 loop is CASSPKNGQGNGYTF. The CDR3 bases are TGCGCCAGCAGCCCGAAAAATGGACAGGGAAATGGCTACACCTTC.

The chain carries TRBV30 and TRBJ2-1; TRBD2 might be the D (6 bases). The CDR3 spans 13 residues. V lost 0 bases, J lost 6 bases, and 9 bases lay in between. Looked up from germline, CDR1 is GTSNPN and CDR2 is SVGIG (reference sequence). The CDR3 sequence: CAWSVGRRNEQFF. CDR3 nucleotide sequence: TGTGCCTGGAGTGTTGGGAGGCGCAATGAGCAGTTCTTC.

The V and J genes are TRBV2 and TRBJ1-4, with no clear D. V lost 6 bases to trimming and J lost 4 bases, with 6 bases between them. Germline CDR1 reads SNHLY; CDR2 reads FYNNEI. The CDR3 loop spans 12 amino acids. The CDR3: CASRSGNEKLFF. The DNA for the CDR3 is TGTGCCAGCAGGAGTGGTAATGAAAAACTGTTTTTT.

The gene calls are TRBV28 and TRBJ2-2; 10 bases are shared with TRBD2. Germline values: CDR1 MDHEN, CDR2 SYDVKM. After removal of 5 bases from V and 0 bases from J, the junction contained 9 bases not matched to a gene. The CDR3 runs to 18 residues. CDR3 in DNA: TGTGCCAGCAGTCCCCCCCCCGGGACTAGCGCGAACACCGGGGAGCTGTTTTTT. This codes for CASSPPPGTSANTGELFF.

The chain is built from TRBV6-5 and TRBJ2-5; D call uncertain. Between the trimmed V and J ends, which lost 8 bases and 1 base, there was a span of 5 bases. The CDR3 length is 11 residues. CDR1 and CDR2 from the germline V gene are MNHEY and SVGAGI. CDR3 DNA: TGTGCCAGCCGCGGCCAAGAGACCCAGTACTTC. Translating gives CASRGQETQYF.

This clone was observed a few times. This same CDR3 is encoded by further DNA sequences in the sample. The rearrangement uses TRBV5-1 and TRBJ2-7; 9 positions agree with TRBD1. This CDR3 contains 14 residues. The V gene end was trimmed by 5 bases and the J gene end by 1 base; junction bases not matched to a gene: 4. The V gene's germline CDR1 is SGHRS and CDR2 YFSETQ. The CDR3 nucleotides read TGCGCCAGCAGTTCCGGGACAGGGTCCTACGAGCAGTACTTC. It is translated as CASSSGTGSYEQYF. Full variable domain (missing parts from reference TRBV5-1 and TRBJ2-7): KAGVTQTPRYLIKTRGQQVTLSCSPISGHRSVSWYQQTPGQGLQFLFEYFSETQRNKGNFPGRFSGRQFSNSRSEMNVSTLELGDSALYLCASSSGTGSYEQYFGPGTRLTVT.

The V gene is TRBV6-5, the J gene TRBJ2-2; D possibly corresponds to TRBD1 (6 bases). V lost 6 bases to trimming and J lost 3 bases, with 14 bases between them. This CDR3 contains 15 residues. The germline V gene encodes CDR1 MNHEY and CDR2 SVGAGI. The CDR3 loop is CASRGLQGDTGELFF. The CDR3 DNA reads TGTGCCAGCAGAGGGTTACAGGGTGACACCGGGGAGCTGTTTTTT.

This clone was recorded many times. The genes are TRBV9 and TRBJ1-5; D uncertain. The CDR3 spans 13 residues. V lost 3 bases to trimming and J lost 7 bases, with 11 bases between them. From germline, CDR1 is SGDLS and CDR2 YYNGEE. The DNA for the CDR3 is TGTGCCAGCAGCGCGAGGCTTAACCAGCCCCAGCATTTT. It codes for CASSARLNQPQHF.

The chain couples TRBV7-2 to TRBJ2-1, with a weak D call TRBD2 (7 bases). Trimming removed 4 bases at V and 14 bases at J, with 15 bases between. In germline, CDR1 is SGHTA, CDR2 FQGNSA. The CDR3 has 12 residues. CDR3 loop: CASSSEGGVEFF. Written as DNA, the CDR3 is TGTGCCAGCAGCTCCGAAGGGGGGGTTGAGTTCTTC.

The V call is TRBV19, the J call TRBJ1-1, with a tentative D call TRBD1 (5 bases). Germline V gene data show CDR1 as LNHDA and CDR2 as SQIVND (reference sequence). The CDR3 length is 15 residues. V lost 4 bases and J 0 bases, leaving 12 bases between the germline ends. The CDR3 region is CASSTTGGVNTEAFF. The CDR3 nucleotides are TGTGCCAGTAGTACTACCGGAGGGGTGAACACTGAAGCTTTCTTT.

The chain employs TRBV6-5 and TRBJ2-1; possibly TRBD2 for D (7 bases). The CDR3 is 15 amino acids. The ends were cut back, 4 bases at V and 7 bases at J, with 17 bases in the middle. Per the germline V gene, CDR1 is MNHEY and CDR2 is SVGAGI. The CDR3 nucleotides read TGTGCCAGCAGTTTAAGGGGGGGCGCGGATAATGAGCAGTTCTTC. It is translated as CASSLRGGADNEQFF.

The rearrangement links TRBV10-1 to TRBJ1-5; perhaps TRBD1 as D (5 bases). This CDR3 has 13 residues. The V end was cut by 4 bases, the J end by 5 bases, with 9 bases between. Germline V CDR1 and CDR2: WNHNN, SYGVQD (reference sequence). The CDR3 DNA follows: TGCGCCAGCAGTGGACAGTTCCATCAGCCCCAGCATTTT. Translated: CASSGQFHQPQHF.

V and J are TRBV4-2 and TRBJ1-4; D unclear. CDR3 length equals 16 residues. Trimming pared 1 base from V and 0 bases from J, leaving 9 bases between. The germline gives CDR1 LGHNA, CDR2 YNFKEQ. As DNA, the CDR3 is TGTGCCAGCAGCCAAGCGACGGGAACAACTAATGAAAAACTGTTTTTT. Protein sequence: CASSQATGTTNEKLFF.

The genes are TRBV6-6 and TRBJ2-7; 9 bases align to TRBD1. The ends lost 8 bases at V and 9 bases at J; junction bases unmatched: 20. This CDR3 comprises 16 residues. Germline V gene lookup returns CDR1 MNHNY and CDR2 SVGAGI (reference sequence). CDR3 loop: CASALGGRTGEFAQYF. The DNA of the CDR3 is TGTGCCAGCGCACTTGGGGGAAGGACAGGGGAATTTGCGCAGTACTTC.

The V and J genes are TRBV6-5 and TRBJ1-1; 9 bases are shared with TRBD1. CDR1 MNHEY and CDR2 SVGAGI come from the germline V gene. This CDR3 has 14 amino acids. V shed 6 bases, J shed 5 bases, and the junction held 7 bases outside the gene matches. CDR3 sequence: CASRPDRGGTEAFF. CDR3 DNA sequence: TGTGCCAGCAGGCCGGACAGGGGTGGAACTGAAGCTTTCTTT.

This clone was counted a single time. The chain recombines TRBV7-8 with TRBJ1-2; D is undetermined. Germline lookup yields CDR1 SGHVS and CDR2 FQNEAQ. V was pared by 1 base and J by 4 bases, with 13 bases between. The CDR3 has 15 residues. This chain's CDR3 is CASSLERERIYGYTF. DNA of the CDR3: TGTGCCAGCAGCTTAGAGAGGGAGCGGATCTATGGCTACACCTTC.

The chain uses TRBV14 and TRBJ1-1; D not resolved. This CDR3 is 14 amino acids long. CDR1 and CDR2 from the germline V gene are SGHDN and FVKESK. The V and J ends lost 3 bases and 5 bases respectively, with 13 bases between them. CDR3 nucleotide sequence: TGTGCCAGCAGCCATACTCCGGTGGTGACTGAAGCTTTCTTT. Translated, it gives CASSHTPVVTEAFF.

This chain connects TRBV11-2 to TRBJ2-1; 8 bases fit TRBD1. There are 14 residues in the CDR3. The V segment lost 1 base and the J segment 7 bases; nucleotides outside the gene matches: 3. Germline values: CDR1 SGHAT, CDR2 FQNNGV. The CDR3 sequence is CASSLGNRGNEQFF. In nucleotides, the CDR3 is TGTGCCAGCAGCTTAGGCAACAGGGGGAATGAGCAGTTCTTC.

This chain joins TRBV27 and TRBJ1-2; TRBD1 agrees at 7 bases. The CDR3 consists of 14 residues. With V trimmed by 0 bases and J by 6 bases, 4 bases remained unmatched. CDR1 and CDR2 from the germline V gene are MNHEY and SMNVEV (reference sequence). CDR3 amino acids: CASSLSDRRDGYTF. CDR3 DNA sequence: TGTGCCAGCAGTTTATCGGACAGGCGCGATGGCTACACCTTC.

The chain is built from TRBV11-2 and TRBJ2-1; 10 nucleotides align to TRBD2. Germline V gives CDR1 SGHAT, CDR2 FQNNGV. The CDR3 extends over 14 amino acids. Trimming took 5 bases from V and 6 from J; bases not matched to a gene: 4. The CDR3 nucleotides read TGTGCCAGCAGCGTTAGCGGGAGGTCCAATGAGCAGTTCTTC. Its translation is CASSVSGRSNEQFF.

This sequence joins TRBV20-1 and TRBJ2-3; D remains ambiguous. Per the germline V gene, CDR1 is DFQATT and CDR2 is SNEGSKA (reference sequence). Trimming removed 3 bases from V and 2 bases from J, with 12 bases in between. The length of the CDR3 is 14 residues. CDR3 nucleotides: TGCAGTGCTAGTATGGCCCCATCCACAGATACGCAGTATTTT. Its translation is CSASMAPSTDTQYF.

This clone was seen just once. The rearrangement links TRBV5-1 to TRBJ2-1; 8 nucleotides agree with TRBD1. This CDR3 region has 14 residues. The germline CDR1 and CDR2 sequences are SGHRS and YFSETQ. The ends lost 4 bases at V and 9 bases at J; junction bases unmatched: 9. In nucleotides, the CDR3 is TGCGCCAGCAGCCTCCAAGGACAGGGAAGTGAGCAGTTCTTC. Protein: CASSLQGQGSEQFF.

This clone was recorded only once. The same CDR3 also results from other DNA sequences found in this sample. The V and J genes are TRBV5-1 and TRBJ2-7, with 10 bases that match TRBD2. The germline V gene has CDR1 SGHRS and CDR2 YFSETQ. Trimming at V came to 2 bases and at J to 1 base, leaving 3 bases not matched to a gene. The CDR3 is made up of 15 amino acids. CDR3 DNA: TGCGCCAGCAGCTTAATAGCGGGAGGATCCTACGAGCAGTACTTC. Translated: CASSLIAGGSYEQYF.

This clone has just one count. V is TRBV2 and J is TRBJ1-1; D possibly corresponds to TRBD1 (6 bases). This CDR3 spans 14 amino acids. Germline V gene sequence: CDR1 SNHLY, CDR2 FYNNEI. V lost 6 bases and J lost 5, with 16 bases in between. The CDR3 reads CASRKGRGATEAFF. In DNA form, the CDR3 reads TGTGCCAGCAGGAAGGGGAGGGGGGCAACTGAAGCTTTCTTT.

This clone turned up a few times. The V call is TRBV5-1, the J call TRBJ2-1, with 10 bases fitting TRBD2. This CDR3 is built from 19 residues. From germline, CDR1 is SGHRS and CDR2 YFSETQ. J was trimmed by 5 bases and V by 4 bases; bases with no gene match: 18. Here the CDR3 DNA reads TGCGCCAGCAGCACCTGGAGTGGGCTAGCGGGAGCCGGAGACAATGAGCAGTTCTTC. It is translated as CASSTWSGLAGAGDNEQFF.